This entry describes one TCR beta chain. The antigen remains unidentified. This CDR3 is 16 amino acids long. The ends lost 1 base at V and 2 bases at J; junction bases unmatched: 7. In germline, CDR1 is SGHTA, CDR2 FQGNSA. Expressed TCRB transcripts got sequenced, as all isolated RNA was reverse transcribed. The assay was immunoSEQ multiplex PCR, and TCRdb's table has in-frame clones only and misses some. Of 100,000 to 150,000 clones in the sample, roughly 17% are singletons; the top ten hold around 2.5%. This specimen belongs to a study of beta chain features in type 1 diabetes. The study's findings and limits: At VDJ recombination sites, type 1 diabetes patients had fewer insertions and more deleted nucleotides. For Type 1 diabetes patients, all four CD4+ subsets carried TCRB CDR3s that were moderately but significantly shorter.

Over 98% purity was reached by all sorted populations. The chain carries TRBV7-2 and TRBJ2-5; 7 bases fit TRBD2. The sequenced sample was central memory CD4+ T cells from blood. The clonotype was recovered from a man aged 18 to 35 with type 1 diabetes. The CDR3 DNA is TGTGCCAGCAGCTTAGTTTTTTCGGGGGGTCAAGAGACCCAGTACTTC. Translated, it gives CASSLVFSGGQETQYF.